Below are 8 T cell receptor beta chains sequenced from a single sample in a study. From the 5' RACE reads, TCRdb called clonotypes with MiXCR, one entry per CDR3 protein. The data contain thousands of distinct CDR3 sequences, 55% to 60% of them singletons. The specimen was tumor-infiltrating memory CD4+ T cells sorted from the breast tumor. The subset was: memory CD4+ T cells, CD4+CD45RO+CD25-. The receptors were sampled from a female donor with breast cancer.

Concerning this clonotype: One end of the junction is discordant with germline, which a read error may explain. The CDR3 loop is CSAYRVPSYERYF. The CDR3 nucleotides are TGCAGTGCTTACAGGGTACCATCCTACGAGCGGTACTTC. The chain links TRBV20-1 to TRBJ2-7; tentative D call: TRBD1 (6 bases). CDR1 and CDR2 from the germline V gene are DFQATT and SNEGSKA (reference sequence). The CDR3 extends over 13 amino acids.

J is TRBJ2-2 and V is TRBV11-3; TRBD2 matches 9 bases. The length of the CDR3 is 14 residues. The V gene end was trimmed by 6 bases and the J gene end by 1 base; junction bases not matched to a gene: 0. Germline CDR1 and CDR2: SGHNT and YENEEA. The CDR3 loop reads CASRLAGNTGELFF. The CDR3 coding sequence is TGTGCCAGCAGACTAGCGGGGAACACCGGGGAGCTGTTTTTT.

The chain combines TRBV6-5 with TRBJ2-7; a weak D match, TRBD2 (5 bases). V was cut by 2 bases and J by 0 bases, with 11 bases left in between. Germline CDR1 is MNHEY and CDR2 is SVGAGI. CDR3 length equals 15 residues. CDR3 protein: CASSYAFGSSYEQYF. The CDR3 DNA follows: TGTGCCAGCAGTTACGCGTTTGGGAGCTCCTACGAGCAGTACTTC.

This clonotype was seen more than once but under ten times. V usage is TRBV29-1 and J usage is TRBJ1-2, with 10 bases matching TRBD1. Germline CDR1 is SQVTM and CDR2 is ANQGSEA. The V and J ends lost 6 bases and 2 bases, in that order; junction bases with no gene match: 9. The CDR3 extends over 15 amino acids. The CDR3 bases are TGCAGCGTCGTAGGCGGGGGACAGGGGAACTATGGCTACACCTTC. Amino acids: CSVVGGGQGNYGYTF.

On this clonotype: As the CDR3 is not closed by the conserved phenylalanine or tryptophan, this likely results from a read error. The rearrangement joins TRBV29-1 to TRBJ2-2; 8 bases line up with TRBD2. The CDR3 is made up of 12 amino acids. CDR1 SQVTM and CDR2 ANQGSEA come from the germline V gene. The trim removed 7 bases at V and 8 bases at J, leaving 6 bases unmatched. CDR3 protein: CSAATSGGELFL. In DNA, the CDR3 is TGCAGCGCCGCCACTAGCGGTGGGGAGCTGTTTCTT.

The rearrangement joins TRBV4-2 to TRBJ2-3; 9 bases agree with TRBD2. The CDR3 sequence is 15 residues long. Trimming cost V 6 bases and J 7 bases; bases outside gene matches: 11. Germline V gene lookup returns CDR1 LGHNA and CDR2 YNFKEQ. Here the CDR3 DNA reads TGTGCCAGCAGGCAGGGAGCGGGGGGCAGGAATACGCAGTATTTT. Its translation: CASRQGAGGRNTQYF.

This chain links TRBV7-3 with TRBJ2-1; possible D gene TRBD2, 5 bases. V lost 4 bases, J lost 4 bases, and 23 bases lay in between. CDR3 size: 18 residues. CDR1 SGHTA and CDR2 FQGTGA come from the germline V gene. The DNA of the CDR3 is TGTGCCAGCAGCTCTTTGGCGGGTCGATCTGACCATTACAATGAGCAGTTCTTC. Its protein is CASSSLAGRSDHYNEQFF. The full variable domain, completed using reference TRBV7-3 and TRBJ2-1, is GAGVSQTPSNKVTEKGKYVELRCDPISGHTALYWYRQSLGQGPEFLIYFQGTGAADDSGLPNDRFFAVRPEGSVSTLKIQRTERGDSAVYLCASSSLAGRSDHYNEQFFGPGTRLTVL.

This chain joins TRBV4-2 and TRBJ2-7, with no clear D. The CDR3 extends over 14 amino acids. Trimming pared 3 bases from V and 0 bases from J, leaving 9 bases between. Germline values: CDR1 LGHNA, CDR2 YNFKEQ. CDR3 DNA sequence: TGTGCCAGCAGCCAGACTGGGAACTCCTACGAGCAGTACTTC. Translated: CASSQTGNSYEQYF.